Presented here are 3 T cell receptor beta chains from one specimen sequenced in a study of T cells in Graves' hyperthyroidism and ophthalmopathy (dated by TCRdb to the late 2010s). Library preparation was by multiplex PCR. Instrument on record: Illumina HiSeq 2000. Amplification of TCR beta CDR3 regions was carried out from RNA transcripts. The first round of RT-PCR for the TCR CDR3 was performed with the HTBI primer set and the Qiagen OneStep RT-PCR kit. TCRdb's own reprocessing of the public reads used fastp at Q25 and MiXCR and kept productive beta chains. Entries are consolidated by CDR3 protein sequence, retaining the most common genes and DNA. The sample table contains some 400,000 distinct CDR3 sequences; only one count was recorded for approximately 12% of them. Around 21% of the sample lies in the top ten. Sequences were obtained from blood. These receptors were taken from a man under 40 with Graves' hyperthyroidism that later progressed to Graves' ophthalmopathy.

This clonotype was detected many times. V gene TRBV12-5 combines with J gene TRBJ1-2, with a possible D match to TRBD1 (5 bases). This CDR3 spans 15 amino acids. The V and J ends lost 2 bases and 2 bases respectively, with 12 bases between them. Germline V gene sequence: CDR1 LGHNT, CDR2 FRNRAP. CDR3 region: CASGLILQANYGYTF. CDR3 coding DNA: TGTGCTAGTGGTTTGATCCTACAGGCCAACTATGGCTACACCTTC.

This clonotype was detected only a few times. CDR3 sequence: CASSLERDPSTDTQYF. The CDR3 DNA sequence: TGTGCCAGCAGCTTAGAACGGGACCCTAGCACAGATACGCAGTATTTT. The chain links TRBV11-3 to TRBJ2-3, with D possibly called TRBD1 or TRBD2 (5 bases each). CDR1 is SGHNT, CDR2 YENEEA, per germline. Trimming took off 0 bases at V and 0 bases at J, with 10 bases between the two ends. The CDR3 sequence is 16 residues long. Based on the CDR3 plus reference TRBV11-3 and TRBJ2-3, the full variable domain is EAGVVQSPRYKIIEKKQPVAFWCNPISGHNTLYWYLQNLGQGPELLIRYENEEAVDDSQLPKDRFSAERLKGVDSTLKIQPAELGDSAVYLCASSLERDPSTDTQYFGPGTRLTVL.

The chain employs TRBV20-1 and TRBJ1-3; D perhaps matches TRBD1 (5 bases). The CDR3 loop spans 15 amino acids. Trimming removed 2 bases from V and 4 bases from J, with 15 bases in between. Germline CDR1 and CDR2: DFQATT and SNEGSKA (reference sequence). The CDR3 sequence is CSARRAGTPGNTIYF. CDR3 sequence (DNA): TGCAGTGCTAGAAGGGCCGGGACTCCGGGAAACACCATATATTTT.